The 25 T cell receptor beta chains below were found in one sample sequenced in a study of PD-1 blockade in classical Hodgkin lymphoma. Only in-frame clones appear in the TCRdb table, and some are missing; sequencing was by immunoSEQ multiplex PCR. The sample consists of 46,000 or so clones, about three quarters of them appearing once. Every patient relapsed after autologous stem cell transplantation, and brentuximab vedotin exposure varied. The starting material was peripheral blood mononuclear cells (PBMCs), obtained before the second cycle of nivolumab. Source of these receptors: a human donor with classical Hodgkin lymphoma.

This chain links TRBV28 with TRBJ1-2; D gene uncertain. CDR3 length: 13 residues. Deletions cut 6 bases from V and 3 bases from J, with 11 bases between. Germline V gene data show CDR1 as MDHEN and CDR2 as SYDVKM. The CDR3 loop is CASSGGRDYGYTF. Here the CDR3 DNA reads TGTGCCAGCAGCGGAGGTCGGGACTATGGCTACACCTTC.

This chain joins TRBV12-5 and TRBJ2-7; the D gene is possibly TRBD1 (5 bases). The V gene's germline CDR1 is LGHNT and CDR2 FRNRAP. The CDR3 loop spans 13 amino acids. Trimming removed 5 bases from V and 4 bases from J, with 12 bases in between. The CDR3 nucleotides are TGTGCTAGTGGTCGCGGACAAGAGTACGAGCAGTACTTC. Its translation: CASGRGQEYEQYF.

This clone was seen only a few times. This chain connects TRBV10-3 to TRBJ2-2, with D perhaps TRBD1 (5 bases). This CDR3 contains 13 residues. The V gene lost 10 bases and the J gene lost 1 base, with 10 bases spanning the gap. Germline V gene lookup returns CDR1 ENHRY and CDR2 SYGVKD. The CDR3 protein is CATTVRNTGELFF. The DNA for the CDR3 is TGTGCCACGACAGTACGGAACACCGGGGAGCTGTTTTTT.

This clone was seen a single time. This sequence joins TRBV13 and TRBJ2-2; unclear D gene. Trimming cost V 2 bases and J 3 bases, with 7 bases left between them. The CDR3 has 14 residues. Germline loops: CDR1 PRHDT, CDR2 FYEKMQ (reference sequence). The CDR3 here is CASSLRRDTGELFF. As DNA, the CDR3 is TGTGCCAGCAGCTTACGACGGGACACCGGGGAGCTGTTTTTT.

This clone was observed once. The gene calls are TRBV27 and TRBJ2-6, with D unresolved. This CDR3 region has 16 residues. V lost 2 bases and J lost 0, with 8 bases in between. Germline lookup yields CDR1 MNHEY and CDR2 SMNVEV (reference sequence). This CDR3 is CASSLNWASGANVLTF. As DNA, the CDR3 is TGTGCCAGCAGTTTAAATTGGGCCTCTGGGGCCAACGTCCTGACTTTC. The complete variable domain, with remaining parts taken from reference TRBV27 and TRBJ2-6, reads EAQVTQNPRYLITVTGKKLTVTCSQNMNHEYMSWYRQDPGLGLRQIYYSMNVEVTDKGDVPEGYKVSRKEKRNFPLILESPSPNQTSLYFCASSLNWASGANVLTFGAGSRLTVL.

This clone has just a few counts. The rearrangement links TRBV20-1 to TRBJ1-2, with 7 positions matching TRBD1. The trim removed 4 bases at V and 8 bases at J, leaving 4 bases unmatched. Germline loops: CDR1 DFQATT, CDR2 SNEGSKA (reference sequence). The CDR3 is 11 amino acids. As DNA, the CDR3 is TGCAGTGCTACGACAGGGTACGGCTACACCTTC. Its protein product is CSATTGYGYTF.

CDR3 sequence: CASSLDEPWNQPQHF. The CDR3 coding sequence is TGTGCCAGCAGCTTAGATGAACCGTGGAATCAGCCCCAGCATTTT. The chain links TRBV7-9 to TRBJ1-5; no reliable D call. The CDR3 has 15 amino acids. Trimming pared 1 base from V and 4 bases from J, leaving 11 bases between. Per germline, CDR1 SEHNR and CDR2 FQNEAQ (reference sequence).

J is TRBJ2-7 and V is TRBV5-4; perhaps D is TRBD1 or TRBD2 (5 bases each). This CDR3 contains 14 residues. Germline V gene data show CDR1 as SGHNT and CDR2 as YYREEE (reference sequence). V shed 4 bases and J shed 0 bases, with 11 bases lying between them. DNA of the CDR3: TGTGCCAGCAGCCGTGGGACCAACTCCTACGAGCAGTACTTC. This codes for CASSRGTNSYEQYF.

The rearrangement joins TRBV27 to TRBJ2-3; D unclear. This CDR3 spans 14 amino acids. V lost 3 bases, J lost 1 base, and 8 bases lay in between. The germline V gene encodes CDR1 MNHEY and CDR2 SMNVEV (reference sequence). The CDR3 protein is CASSFLGGTDTQYF. For the CDR3, the DNA is TGTGCCAGCAGTTTTTTAGGAGGCACAGATACGCAGTATTTT.

The gene calls are TRBV11-3 and TRBJ2-6, with D hard to call. The CDR3 has 15 residues. Trimming left V 5 bases short and J 0 bases short, with 8 bases between. CDR1 and CDR2 from the germline V gene are SGHNT and YENEEA. The CDR3 is CASSSTFSGANVLTF. CDR3 coding DNA: TGTGCCAGCAGCAGTACCTTCTCTGGGGCCAACGTCCTGACTTTC. Using reference TRBV11-3 and TRBJ2-6 for the parts outside the CDR3, the full variable domain is EAGVVQSPRYKIIEKKQPVAFWCNPISGHNTLYWYLQNLGQGPELLIRYENEEAVDDSQLPKDRFSAERLKGVDSTLKIQPAELGDSAVYLCASSSTFSGANVLTFGAGSRLTVL.

This chain connects TRBV19 to TRBJ1-1; D gene ambiguous. The CDR3 extends over 15 amino acids. Germline CDR1 is LNHDA and CDR2 is SQIVND (reference sequence). V lost 4 bases and J 4 bases, leaving 16 bases between the germline ends. CDR3 protein: CASSRESGLRTEAFF. The DNA of the CDR3 is TGTGCCAGTAGTAGGGAGAGCGGTCTTCGCACTGAAGCTTTCTTT.

The chain links TRBV5-1 to TRBJ2-3; D is possibly TRBD2 (5 bases). V was shortened by 4 bases and J by 0 bases, with 12 bases between the two germline ends. The CDR3 totals 15 residues. Germline CDR1 reads SGHRS; CDR2 reads YFSETQ. The DNA for the CDR3 is TGCGCCAGCAGCCTTGGCGGGCCTAGCACAGATACGCAGTATTTT. This gives the protein CASSLGGPSTDTQYF.

This clone was picked up a small number of times. The V gene is TRBV5-3, the J gene TRBJ1-2; no clear D gene. TRBV5-3 is noted as an ORF with a role that remains uncertain. The CDR3 is 14 amino acids. The germline V and J ends were trimmed by 0 bases and 5 bases, with 11 bases remaining between them. CDR3 sequence: CARSLGTEIYGYTF. CDR3 nucleotides: TGTGCCAGAAGCTTGGGGACGGAAATTTATGGCTACACCTTC.

The table lists this clone with a few counts. In the same sample, other DNA sequences code for this CDR3. V is TRBV5-5 and J is TRBJ1-2; 8 positions agree with TRBD1. The CDR3 length is 12 residues. Germline lookup yields CDR1 SGHKS and CDR2 YYEKEE (reference sequence). Trimming cost V 5 bases and J 7 bases; bases outside gene matches: 4. The CDR3, as DNA: TGTGCCAGCAGTCAGGGGACAGGTGGCTACACCTTC. This sequence encodes CASSQGTGGYTF.

This chain joins TRBV27 and TRBJ2-7; maybe TRBD1 (5 bases). Trimming stripped 5 bases from V and 3 bases from J, with 17 bases between. The CDR3 has 15 amino acids. Germline assignment: CDR1 MNHEY and CDR2 SMNVEV (reference sequence). CDR3 residues: CASSPRVSDHYEQYF. The CDR3 DNA is TGTGCCAGCAGTCCCAGGGTATCGGACCACTACGAGCAGTACTTC.

The rearrangement uses TRBV5-4 and TRBJ2-3, with 9 bases fitting TRBD2. J lost 1 base, V lost 3 bases, and 3 bases had no gene match. This CDR3 is 15 amino acids long. Germline V gene data show CDR1 as SGHNT and CDR2 as YYREEE (reference sequence). Here the CDR3 reads CASSSSGTGTDTQYF. As DNA, the CDR3 is TGTGCCAGCAGCTCTAGCGGGACGGGCACAGATACGCAGTATTTT.

This clone has only one observation. This chain links TRBV7-8 with TRBJ2-7, with 7 bases lining up with TRBD2. V dropped 5 bases and J dropped 0; count of bases not matched to a gene: 7. Germline V gene data show CDR1 as SGHVS and CDR2 as FQNEAQ. CDR3 size: 15 residues. CDR3 bases: TGTGCCAGCAGCACGCGGACTAGATACTCCTACGAGCAGTACTTC. Its protein product is CASSTRTRYSYEQYF.

This clone came up a few times. The V and J genes are TRBV9 and TRBJ2-7; perhaps TRBD2 as D (7 bases). Trimming removed 4 bases from V and 0 bases from J, with 17 bases in between. Germline CDR1 reads SGDLS; CDR2 reads YYNGEE. The CDR3 runs to 16 residues. The CDR3 loop reads CASSSLEGEGSYEQYF. DNA for the CDR3: TGTGCCAGCAGCTCCCTAGAGGGGGAGGGCTCCTACGAGCAGTACTTC.

The chain carries TRBV7-9 and TRBJ2-1; a possible D gene is TRBD2 (6 bases). V dropped 7 bases and J dropped 0 bases, with 16 bases sitting between them. Germline CDR1 SEHNR, CDR2 FQNEAQ (reference sequence). The CDR3 is 16 amino acids. CDR3 nucleotides: TGTGCCAGCATCCATACGGGGCGGGGCTCCTACAATGAGCAGTTCTTC. Translating gives CASIHTGRGSYNEQFF.

This clone is labeled medium-sized. This chain uses TRBV12-1 with TRBJ2-7; TRBD2, the table's D call, was not compared with the DNA. TRBV12-1 is described as a pseudogene. The CDR3 is 14 amino acids. The CDR3 protein is CASSWGLSSYEQYF. The CDR3 DNA follows: TGTGCCAGCAGCTGGGGACTTAGCTCCTACGAGCAGTACTTC.

The V and J genes are TRBV6-1 and TRBJ1-1; D not resolved. The CDR3 covers 13 residues. The V end lost 0 bases, the J end lost 7 bases, and 9 bases lay between the germline ends. Germline V lookup: CDR1 MNHNS, CDR2 SASEGT. The CDR3 DNA reads TGTGCCAGCAGTGAAGCCGCCCAGGTTGAAGCTTTCTTT. This translates into CASSEAAQVEAFF.

The gene calls are TRBV19 and TRBJ2-7; D is possibly TRBD1 (6 bases). This CDR3 has 14 amino acids. Germline V lookup: CDR1 LNHDA, CDR2 SQIVND (reference sequence). Trimming took 3 bases from V and 3 from J, leaving 12 bases between them. CDR3 residues: CASSMDHRVYEQYF. CDR3 nucleotide sequence: TGTGCCAGTAGTATGGACCACAGGGTCTACGAGCAGTACTTC.

The chain uses TRBV14 and TRBJ2-3; 7 nucleotides align to TRBD2. The CDR3 spans 15 residues. The V segment lost 2 bases and the J segment 2 bases; nucleotides outside the gene matches: 4. The germline V gene has CDR1 SGHDN and CDR2 FVKESK. CDR3 bases: TGTGCCAGCAGCCAAATCAGCGGGACCACAGATACGCAGTATTTT. This translates into CASSQISGTTDTQYF.

The chain recombines TRBV30 with TRBJ2-3; D gene ambiguous. The CDR3 runs 13 residues. Trimming removed 1 base at V and 1 base at J, with 6 bases between. Germline CDR1 is GTSNPN and CDR2 is SVGIG (reference sequence). In DNA, the CDR3 is TGTGCCTGGAGTGCCCAGGGCACAGATACGCAGTATTTT. This gives the protein CAWSAQGTDTQYF.

The chain links TRBV6-6 to TRBJ2-3; 7 bases are shared with TRBD2. Germline V lookup: CDR1 MNHNY, CDR2 SVGAGI (reference sequence). The CDR3 is 16 residues long. V gave up 8 bases and J gave up 2 bases; unmatched junction bases: 13. The CDR3 nucleotides read TGTGCCAGCGTACGGGGAGGGACCCCTTCCACAGATACGCAGTATTTT. Translated, it gives CASVRGGTPSTDTQYF.